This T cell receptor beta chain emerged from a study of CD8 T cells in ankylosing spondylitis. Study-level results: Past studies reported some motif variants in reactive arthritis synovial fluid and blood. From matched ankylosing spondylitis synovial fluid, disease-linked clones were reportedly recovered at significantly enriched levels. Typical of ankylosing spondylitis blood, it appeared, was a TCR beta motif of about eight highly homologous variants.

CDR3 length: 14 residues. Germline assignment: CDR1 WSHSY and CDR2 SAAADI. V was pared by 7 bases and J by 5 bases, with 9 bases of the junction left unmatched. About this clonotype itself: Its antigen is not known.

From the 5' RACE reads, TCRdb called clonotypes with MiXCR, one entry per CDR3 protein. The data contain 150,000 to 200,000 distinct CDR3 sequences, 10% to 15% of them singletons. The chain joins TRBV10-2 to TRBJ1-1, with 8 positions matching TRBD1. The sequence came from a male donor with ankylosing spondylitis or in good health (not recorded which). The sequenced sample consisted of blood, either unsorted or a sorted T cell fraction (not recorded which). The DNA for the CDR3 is TGCGCCAGCAAGTCGCCGACAGGGGTGACTGAAGCTTTCTTT. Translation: CASKSPTGVTEAFF.